Only a few counts were recorded for the clone carrying this TCR beta chain. The source of the sample is a study of T cells in Graves' hyperthyroidism and ophthalmopathy. Amplification targeted TCR beta CDR3 regions from RNA transcripts. First-round RT-PCR targeting the TCR CDR3 was performed with the HTBI primer set. TCRdb ran MiXCR on the multiplex PCR reads and lists one entry per CDR3 protein. The data hold under 650,000 distinct CDR3 sequences, with around 15% observed a single time. This sequence originates from a woman aged 25-40 years with Graves' hyperthyroidism. The material sequenced was blood.

CDR3 sequence: CASSVRPNRPYGYTF. DNA of the CDR3: TGTGCCAGCAGCGTAAGGCCGAACAGGCCCTATGGCTACACCTTC. This chain joins TRBV9 and TRBJ1-2, with a tentative D call TRBD1 (5 bases). Trimming took off 1 base at V and 4 bases at J, with 14 bases between the two ends. The germline gives CDR1 SGDLS, CDR2 YYNGEE. The CDR3 runs 15 residues.